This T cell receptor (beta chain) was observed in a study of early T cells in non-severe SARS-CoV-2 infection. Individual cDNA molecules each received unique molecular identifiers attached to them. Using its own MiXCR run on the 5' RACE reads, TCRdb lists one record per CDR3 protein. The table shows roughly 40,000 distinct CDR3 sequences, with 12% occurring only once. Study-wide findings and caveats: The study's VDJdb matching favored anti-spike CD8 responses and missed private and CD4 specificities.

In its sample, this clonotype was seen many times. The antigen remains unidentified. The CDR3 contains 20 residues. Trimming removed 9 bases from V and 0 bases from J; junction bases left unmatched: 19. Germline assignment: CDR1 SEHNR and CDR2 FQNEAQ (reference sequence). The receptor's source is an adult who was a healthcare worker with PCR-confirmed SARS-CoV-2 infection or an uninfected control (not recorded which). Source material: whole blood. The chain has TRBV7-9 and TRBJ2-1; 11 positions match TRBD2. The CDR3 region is CARVNIIAGGPSLSYNEQFF. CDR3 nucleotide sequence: TGTGCCAGGGTCAACATAATAGCGGGAGGGCCGAGCCTCTCCTACAATGAGCAGTTCTTC. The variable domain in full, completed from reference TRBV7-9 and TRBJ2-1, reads DTGVSQNPRHKITKRGQNVTFRCDPISEHNRLYWYRQTLGQGPEFLTYFQNEAQLEKSRLLSDRFSAERPKGSFSTLEIQRTEQGDSAMYLCARVNIIAGGPSLSYNEQFFGPGTRLTVL.